This entry describes one TCR beta chain. Its cognate antigen is unknown. The ends were cut back, 3 bases at V and 7 bases at J, with 24 bases in the middle. This CDR3 is built from 17 residues. In germline, CDR1 is KGHSH, CDR2 LQKENI. PCR was performed using 60 Vbeta and 13 Jbeta primers. Measured with immunoSEQ multiplex PCR; TCRdb has only the in-frame clones, and not every one. Seen here are about 200,000 clones, more than 60% observed once, and the top ten hold about 0.2%. The data originate from a study of cytomegalovirus exposure and HLA in healthy donors. Study-level points and caveats: Cytomegalovirus status was reportedly diagnosed by the classifier with high sensitivity and specificity.

Sample: PBMCs. This TCR was sampled from a girl aged 2 to 10 in good health and CMV-seronegative. The genes are TRBV18 and TRBJ1-1; D unclear. CDR3 nucleotides: TGTGCCAGCTCACCCCAACCCGTGGCTAGCGTGGGGAATGAAGCTTTCTTT. It translates to CASSPQPVASVGNEAFF.